Sequencing of this T cell receptor beta chain was carried out in a study of cytomegalovirus exposure and HLA in healthy donors. The study, taken as a whole, reports: TCR beta V- and J-gene trimming, according to a later analysis, was linked to a missense DCLRE1C variant.

PCR employed 60 Vbeta and 13 Jbeta primers. Produced via immunoSEQ multiplex PCR; TCRdb's table is partial and in-frame only. The table includes 55,000 to 70,000 clones, 65% to 85% detected once. This CDR3 is built from 16 residues. Germline loops: CDR1 MGHRA, CDR2 YSYEKL. Remarks on this clone: The antigen remains undetermined.

The source is a male donor in good health and CMV-seronegative. The J gene is TRBJ2-5, the V gene TRBV4-1, with 9 bases lining up with TRBD1. The J call is uncertain, as TRBJ2-7 better fits the DNA end. The sequencing input was PBMCs. The CDR3 spells CASSPQPGQGTYEQYF. Written as DNA, the CDR3 is TGCGCCAGCAGCCCTCAACCGGGACAGGGCACCTACGAGCAGTACTTC.